This entry lists 20 T cell receptor beta chains sequenced from one sample in a study of human T cells and chemical hapten exposure. This sample's time point: patch test 1, 2 weeks after DPC sensitization. Treatment denoted: therapeutic diphenylcyclopropenone sensitization with weekly scalp DPC. In TCRdb, the RACE reads were re-called with MiXCR into one record per CDR3 protein. The data hold approximately 74,000 distinct CDR3 sequences, with 25% to 40% observed a single time. The source was whole blood, collected in connection with sensitization to the hapten diphenylcyclopropenone (DPC). The receptor set was obtained from a man aged 35-49 years with alopecia areata. Some clones in this sample may be carry-over from other donors' samples.

The gene calls are TRBV6-1 and TRBJ2-7; D not certain. The germline V and J ends were trimmed by 7 bases and 6 bases, with 13 bases remaining between them. This CDR3 is built from 12 residues. Germline lookup yields CDR1 MNHNS and CDR2 SASEGT. This chain's CDR3 is CASTATVGEQYF. CDR3 sequence (DNA): TGTGCCAGCACCGCAACCGTCGGCGAGCAGTACTTC.

The chain links TRBV6-5 to TRBJ1-2; D uncertain. Germline V gives CDR1 MNHEY, CDR2 SVGAGI. V dropped 4 bases and J dropped 5 bases, with 5 bases sitting between them. The CDR3 loop spans 11 amino acids. The CDR3 loop reads CASSSKYGYTF. In DNA, the CDR3 is TGTGCCAGCAGTTCCAAGTATGGCTACACCTTC.

V usage is TRBV29-1 and J usage is TRBJ2-1, with D hard to call. From germline, CDR1 is SQVTM and CDR2 ANQGSEA. This CDR3 is 13 amino acids long. V lost 4 bases to trimming and J lost 5 bases, with 12 bases between them. The CDR3 bases are TGCAGCGTTGTAGGGCCTGCTAACAATGAGCAGTTCTTC. This translates into CSVVGPANNEQFF.

This clonotype was counted only a few times. The chain is built from TRBV6-5 and TRBJ2-1; 7 bases align to TRBD2. The V segment lost 5 bases and the J segment 4 bases; nucleotides outside the gene matches: 17. Germline V gene sequence: CDR1 MNHEY, CDR2 SVGAGI. This CDR3 comprises 18 residues. CDR3: CASSKGAWGEGRYNEQFF. CDR3 in DNA: TGTGCCAGCAGTAAAGGCGCGTGGGGGGAGGGCCGATACAATGAGCAGTTCTTC.

This chain links TRBV20-1 with TRBJ2-3, with no clear D. The germline V gene has CDR1 DFQATT and CDR2 SNEGSKA (reference sequence). CDR3 length: 15 residues. Trimming removed 3 bases from V and 1 base from J, with 14 bases in between. The CDR3 spells CSASPSQVGTDTQYF. The CDR3 bases are TGCAGTGCTAGTCCCAGCCAGGTGGGCACAGATACGCAGTATTTT.

The rearrangement joins TRBV14 to TRBJ2-3; 7 positions match TRBD2. The CDR3 covers 13 residues. V was pared by 6 bases and J by 10 bases, with 10 bases of the junction left unmatched. Germline V gene lookup returns CDR1 SGHDN and CDR2 FVKESK. CDR3 in amino acids: CASRDFAGVAQYF. CDR3 in DNA: TGTGCCAGCAGAGACTTCGCGGGAGTAGCGCAGTATTTT.

This clonotype came up a few times. The chain recombines TRBV20-1 with TRBJ1-1; D might be TRBD1 (6 bases). This CDR3 region has 15 residues. V gave up 6 bases and J gave up 0 bases, with 17 bases separating them. The germline gives CDR1 DFQATT, CDR2 SNEGSKA (reference sequence). CDR3 protein: CSAGQGRGMNTEAFF. Written as DNA, the CDR3 is TGCAGTGCAGGCCAGGGTAGGGGGATGAACACTGAAGCTTTCTTT.

The chain is built from TRBV12-3 or TRBV12-4 and TRBJ2-5; TRBD1 or TRBD2 may be the D gene (5 bases each). V lost 6 bases and J lost 1, with 18 bases in between. This CDR3 comprises 16 residues. In nucleotides, the CDR3 is TGTGCCAGCAGCCCCCGAGGGACCCTATCCCAAGAGACCCAGTACTTC. This translates into CASSPRGTLSQETQYF.

This clonotype was detected only a few times. CDR3 loop: CASSLGLINTGELFF. Written as DNA, the CDR3 is TGTGCCAGCAGCTTAGGACTCATAAACACCGGGGAGCTGTTTTTT. The chain is built from TRBV7-2 and TRBJ2-2; the D is unclear. In germline, CDR1 is SGHTA, CDR2 FQGNSA. This CDR3 spans 15 amino acids. V was clipped by 1 base and J by 2 bases, with 8 bases between them.

V and J are TRBV2 and TRBJ1-2, with 9 nucleotides matching TRBD1. The CDR3 runs to 16 residues. CDR1 is SNHLY and CDR2 is FYNNEI in the germline V gene. The V gene end was trimmed by 5 bases and the J gene end by 4 bases; junction bases not matched to a gene: 11. CDR3 in DNA: TGTGCCAGCAGTAGGGCCGGGACAGGGCGCGGCTATGGCTACACCTTC. Translated: CASSRAGTGRGYGYTF.

The rearrangement joins TRBV5-1 to TRBJ2-1; 10 nucleotides agree with TRBD1. The CDR3 runs 14 residues. Germline CDR1 is SGHRS and CDR2 is YFSETQ. J gave up 8 bases and V 4 bases, and 6 bases lay outside the gene matches. In nucleotides, the CDR3 is TGCGCCAGCAGCCCGGGACAGGGGAGAGATGAGCAGTTCTTC. Translated, it gives CASSPGQGRDEQFF.

The V call is TRBV14, the J call TRBJ2-5; TRBD1 might be the D (5 bases). The germline V and J ends were trimmed by 2 bases and 7 bases, with 5 bases remaining between them. The length of the CDR3 is 11 residues. Per germline, CDR1 SGHDN and CDR2 FVKESK. This CDR3 is CASSQRGTQYF. CDR3 nucleotides: TGTGCCAGCAGCCAAAGGGGGACCCAGTACTTC.

This clonotype was counted a few times. For the CDR3, the DNA is TGTGCCAGCAGTGTAGGGGTGTTGATCGGCAATGAGCAGTTCTTC. Its translation is CASSVGVLIGNEQFF. This chain uses TRBV28 with TRBJ2-1, with TRBD1 as a possible D gene (5 bases). V lost 5 bases and J 6 bases, leaving 17 bases between the germline ends. The CDR3 loop spans 15 amino acids. CDR1 is MDHEN and CDR2 is SYDVKM in the germline V gene.

The table lists this clonotype with a few counts. The genes are TRBV12-3 or TRBV12-4 and TRBJ2-3, with TRBD1 identical over 7 bases. There are 12 residues in the CDR3. V was pared by 3 bases and J by 13 bases, with 7 bases of the junction left unmatched. The CDR3 DNA sequence: TGTGCCAGCAGTTTCCGGGACAGCCGAAAGTATTTT. It is translated as CASSFRDSRKYF.

This chain links TRBV20-1 with TRBJ2-1; TRBD2 aligns across 11 bases. CDR3 length equals 15 residues. The junction had 8 bases not matched to a gene; V was cut back by 3 bases and J by 7 bases. Germline assignment: CDR1 DFQATT and CDR2 SNEGSKA (reference sequence). CDR3 in DNA: TGCAGTGCTAGGCCCCCTAGCGGGAGGAGGAATGAGCAGTTCTTC. This sequence encodes CSARPPSGRRNEQFF.

V gene TRBV19 combines with J gene TRBJ2-5, with D tentatively TRBD1 or TRBD2 (7 bases each). Germline V gives CDR1 LNHDA, CDR2 SQIVND (reference sequence). The V end lost 3 bases, the J end lost 4 bases, and 12 bases lay between the germline ends. CDR3 length equals 14 residues. CDR3 bases: TGTGCCAGTAGTATCGGCAGGGGGGGAGAGACCCAGTACTTC. This gives the protein CASSIGRGGETQYF.

The chain recombines TRBV19 with TRBJ2-2; D is ambiguous. The germline V gene has CDR1 LNHDA and CDR2 SQIVND (reference sequence). Trimming left V 11 bases short and J 4 bases short, with 14 bases between. The CDR3 covers 13 residues. The CDR3 coding sequence is TGTGCCGTTGCCCCTACAACCACCGGGGAGCTGTTTTTT. Translating it yields CAVAPTTTGELFF.

This clonotype was observed a few times. The V gene is TRBV27, the J gene TRBJ1-2; TRBD1 is a possible D gene (6 bases). The CDR3 has 13 amino acids. The V gene's germline CDR1 is MNHEY and CDR2 SMNVEV (reference sequence). V lost 4 bases, J lost 7 bases, and 13 bases lay in between. The CDR3, as DNA: TGTGCCAGCAGTTCGACAGGCCATCTTGGCTACACCTTC. As protein: CASSSTGHLGYTF.

V is TRBV4-2 and J is TRBJ2-7, with 9 bases matching TRBD2. The CDR3 totals 16 residues. The germline gives CDR1 LGHNA, CDR2 YNFKEQ. The V gene end was trimmed by 0 bases and the J gene end by 0 bases; junction bases not matched to a gene: 3. The CDR3, as DNA: TGTGCCAGCAGCCAAGATATAGCGGGAGCCTCCTACGAGCAGTACTTC. This encodes CASSQDIAGASYEQYF.

The rearrangement joins TRBV27 to TRBJ2-3; 7 bases match TRBD2. Germline V lookup: CDR1 MNHEY, CDR2 SMNVEV (reference sequence). This CDR3 comprises 15 residues. After removal of 3 bases from V and 7 bases from J, the junction contained 10 bases not matched to a gene. The CDR3: CASSLERGPRNTQYF. The CDR3 DNA is TGTGCCAGCAGTTTGGAGCGGGGCCCGAGGAATACGCAGTATTTT.